The clone carrying this T cell receptor (beta chain) was detected a few times. Its antigen is currently unknown. The entry originates in a study of chemoradiotherapy in HPV16-positive cancers. Looking at the study overall: Functional T-cell assays on a couple of HPV16-positive patients' cells defined candidate HPV-specific clones and common TCR motifs. Whole-study findings and limits: During treatment, candidate HPV-specific clones and E7-related motifs expanded in tumor.

The length of the CDR3 is 15 residues. V lost 0 bases to trimming and J lost 3 bases, with 9 bases between them. Germline CDR1 reads MGHRA; CDR2 reads YSYEKL. Some clones are missing from TCRdb's copy, which holds only in-frame ones; the method was immunoSEQ multiplex PCR. The sample has roughly 5,100 clones, approximately 71% seen once. Repeated repertoire sampling spanned the course of chemoradiotherapy. Sequenced here: tumor tissue, sampled from a patient who underwent chemoradiotherapy. The chain combines TRBV4-1 with TRBJ2-4; a weak D match, TRBD2 (6 bases). The clonotype comes from a human donor with HPV-associated anogenital cancer. CDR3 bases: TGCGCCAGCAGCCAAGAAACGGGGGTCAAAAACATTCAGTACTTC. This encodes CASSQETGVKNIQYF.